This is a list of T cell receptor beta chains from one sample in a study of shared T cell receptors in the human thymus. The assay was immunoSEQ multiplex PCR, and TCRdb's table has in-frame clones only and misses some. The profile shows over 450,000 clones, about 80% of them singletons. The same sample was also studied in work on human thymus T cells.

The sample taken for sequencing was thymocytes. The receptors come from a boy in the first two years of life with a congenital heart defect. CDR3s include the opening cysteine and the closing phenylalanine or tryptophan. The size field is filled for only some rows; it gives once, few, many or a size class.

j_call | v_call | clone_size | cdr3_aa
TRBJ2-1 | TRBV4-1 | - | CASSQATGTSGRVSYNEQFF
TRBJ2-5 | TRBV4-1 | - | CASSQDPLTSGSGETQYF
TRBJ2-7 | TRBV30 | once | CAWRATGVVPYEQYF
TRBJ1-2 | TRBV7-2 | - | CASSSRGRRSAYGYTF
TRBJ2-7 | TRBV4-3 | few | CASSQGRQGPGEQYF
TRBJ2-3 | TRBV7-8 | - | CASSLGAGSPGDTQYF
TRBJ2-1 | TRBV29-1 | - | CSVEDRARGLLQFF
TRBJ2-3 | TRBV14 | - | CASRYRGTDTQYF
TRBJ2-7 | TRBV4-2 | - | CASSRQRDSRGCEQYF
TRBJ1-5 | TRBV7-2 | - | CASSLGGGLQPQHF
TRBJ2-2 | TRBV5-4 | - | CASSWDPGTTQLTGELFF
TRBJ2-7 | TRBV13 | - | CASNRRPPVPYEQYF
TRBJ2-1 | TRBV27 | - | CASSFARLEGYDEQFF
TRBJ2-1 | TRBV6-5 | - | CASRAEISYNEQFF
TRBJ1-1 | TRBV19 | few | CASSRDRRNTEAFF
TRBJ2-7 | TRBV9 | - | CASSVEPGQLYEQYF
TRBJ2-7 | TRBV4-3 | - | CASSQDISASQFYEQYF
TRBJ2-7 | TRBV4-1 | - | CASSQEGQTLEQYF
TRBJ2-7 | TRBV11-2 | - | CASSLVPRGRSYEQYF
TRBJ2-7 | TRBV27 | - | CASRLGQHYEQYF
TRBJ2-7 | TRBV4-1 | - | CASSQVWSDSTYEQYF
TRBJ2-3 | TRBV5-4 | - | CASSSGLEEDTQYF
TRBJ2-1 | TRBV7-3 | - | CASSPKTGWRQFF
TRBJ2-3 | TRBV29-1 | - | CSGLAGGTDTQYF
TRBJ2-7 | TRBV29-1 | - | CSVGSGTDEQYF
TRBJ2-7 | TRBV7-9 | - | CASSPSAGAGEQYF
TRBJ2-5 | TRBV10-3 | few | CAISESLDRGETQYF
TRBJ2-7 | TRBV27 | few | CASSLYSRRGPYEQYF
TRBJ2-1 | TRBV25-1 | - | CASSEIRTSGPYNEQFF
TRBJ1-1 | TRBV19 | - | CASSPRGTETEAFF
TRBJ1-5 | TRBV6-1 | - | CASSEDKDRAKNSNQPQHF
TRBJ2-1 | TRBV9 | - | CASSALWGLGYNEQFF
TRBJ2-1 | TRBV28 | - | CASRGPTGSSYNEQFF
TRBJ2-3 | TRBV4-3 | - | CASSQVFSGTTDTQYF
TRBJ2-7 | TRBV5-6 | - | CASSTLGVVHEQYF
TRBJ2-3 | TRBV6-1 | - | CASSEWASSTDTQYF